Given below is one TCR beta chain in context. In the study's own analysis: Reference gene primer amplification gave estimated nucleated cell counts. Clones were read by immunoSEQ multiplex PCR, and TCRdb kept only the in-frame ones, dropping some. The V and J calls and clone size come from that table; D and trimming were worked out from the DNA. The sample lists 120,000 or so clones, around 89% seen once, with less than 2% in the top ten. The CDR3 consists of 17 residues. From germline, CDR1 is KGHDR and CDR2 SFDVKD. V trimming: 9 bases; J trimming: 5 bases; junction bases outside the gene matches: 16. The entry originates in a study of blood T cell repertoires in COVID-19. About the research overall: Acute and convalescent COVID-19 samples came from the United States, Italy and Spain. PBMCs, B-cell-depleted T cells, or T cells were the source of the cDNA or gDNA that made up the material.

The clonotype comes from a human donor in a cohort sampled during active COVID-19. The material sequenced was peripheral blood. This chain connects TRBV24-1 to TRBJ2-2, with 8 bases lining up with TRBD2. CDR3: CATGSPPRAGGTGELFF. CDR3 DNA: TGTGCCACCGGCTCCCCCCCCCGCGCGGGGGGAACCGGGGAGCTGTTTTTT.